Listed below are T cell receptor beta chains from one sample, sequenced in a study of blood T cell repertoires in COVID-19. Clones were sequenced by immunoSEQ multiplex PCR, and TCRdb holds only the in-frame ones, with some missing. The sample records approximately 84,000 clones, around four fifths being singletons. Sequencing input: peripheral blood. Source of these receptors: a human donor in a cohort sampled during active COVID-19. Both conserved end residues are part of each CDR3. The order of the fields is V gene, CDR3 length, clone size, J gene, D gene, CDR3 protein, CDR3 DNA. A D gene is named only where the DNA matches it firmly. Clone size is not always given. Where it is, it says once, few, many or a class for expanded clones.

>TRBV7-9|13|few|TRBJ1-5|TRBD1
CASSRQGDQPQHF
TGTGCCAGCAGTCGACAGGGGGATCAGCCCCAGCATTTT
>TRBV7-3|15|many|TRBJ2-2|TRBD1
CASGPGQGRAGELFF
TGTGCCAGCGGTCCCGGACAGGGTAGGGCCGGGGAGCTGTTTTTT
>TRBV6-1|16|NA|TRBJ1-2|TRBD1
CASSEGQGPANYGYTF
TGTGCCAGCAGTGAGGGACAGGGACCCGCTAACTATGGCTACACCTTC
>TRBV11-3|15|NA|TRBJ1-2|NA
CASSLGGGLLYGYTF
TGTGCCAGCAGCTTAGGGGGGGGTCTCCTGTATGGCTACACCTTC
>TRBV27|13|few|TRBJ2-1|TRBD1
CASRWDRGNEQFF
TGTGCCAGCAGGTGGGACAGGGGCAATGAGCAGTTCTTC
>TRBV10-3|14|NA|TRBJ1-2|TRBD1
CAISDKGTAYGYTF
TGTGCCATCAGTGATAAGGGGACAGCCTATGGCTACACCTTC
>TRBV11-2|13|NA|TRBJ1-6|TRBD1
CASSLDRSSPLHF
TGTGCCAGCAGCTTGGACAGGTCGTCACCCCTCCACTTT
>TRBV4-1|16|NA|TRBJ2-7|TRBD1
CASSQLPDRKIHEQYF
TGCGCCAGCAGCCAACTCCCGGACAGGAAGATCCACGAGCAGTACTTC
>TRBV7-3|18|NA|TRBJ2-3|TRBD2
CASSLNLAGPGGTDTQYF
TGTGCCAGCAGCTTAAATCTAGCGGGCCCCGGGGGGACAGATACGCAGTATTTT
>TRBV20-1|11|NA|TRBJ2-5|NA
CSATSSETQYF
TGCAGTGCTACTAGTTCGGAGACCCAGTACTTC
>TRBV28|13|NA|TRBJ2-7|NA
CASSSGRRDEQYF
TGTGCCAGCAGTTCAGGGAGGAGAGACGAGCAGTACTTC
>TRBV29-1|14|NA|TRBJ1-2|NA
CSVERSGTSYGYTF
TGCAGCGTTGAAAGAAGCGGGACGAGCTATGGCTACACCTTC
>TRBV28|18|NA|TRBJ2-2|NA
CASSLYGPGALNTGELFF
TGTGCCAGCAGTTTATACGGGCCAGGGGCGCTCAACACCGGGGAGCTGTTTTTT
>TRBV27|15|NA|TRBJ2-5|TRBD1
CASSLGRGRVETQYF
TGTGCCAGCAGTTTAGGTAGGGGGCGCGTAGAGACCCAGTACTTC
>TRBV28|15|NA|TRBJ2-7|TRBD1
CASSLPTQGNYEQYF
TGTGCCAGCAGTTTACCTACACAGGGGAACTACGAGCAGTACTTC
>TRBV5-4|12|NA|TRBJ2-5|NA
CASSFGQETQYF
TGTGCCAGCAGCTTCGGGCAAGAGACCCAGTACTTC
>TRBV28|15|NA|TRBJ2-7|TRBD2
CASSLSVVAGYEQYF
TGTGCCAGCAGTTTATCGGTAGTAGCGGGCTACGAGCAGTACTTC
>TRBV19|14|many|TRBJ2-3|TRBD2
CASRRSGDTDTQYF
TGTGCCAGTAGGAGGAGCGGGGACACAGATACGCAGTATTTT
>TRBV3-1/TRBV3-2|14|few|TRBJ2-1|NA
CASSQERLYNEQFF
TGTGCCAGCAGCCAAGAACGACTTTACAATGAGCAGTTCTTC
>TRBV19|14|NA|TRBJ2-1|NA
CASKGRQRYNEQFF
TGTGCCAGTAAAGGGCGGCAGCGGTACAATGAGCAGTTCTTC
>TRBV5-1|15|NA|TRBJ1-1|NA
CASSLPGQGHTEAFF
TGCGCCAGTAGCTTGCCCGGTCAGGGGCACACTGAAGCTTTCTTT
>TRBV7-3|13|NA|TRBJ1-1|NA
CASSLQGHTEAFF
TGTGCCAGCAGCTTACAGGGGCACACTGAAGCTTTCTTT
>TRBV11-2|13|NA|TRBJ1-3|NA
CASSLASGNTIYF
TGTGCCAGCAGCTTGGCCTCTGGAAACACCATATATTTT
>TRBV28|14|NA|TRBJ2-7|NA
CASSPGSTTYEQYF
TGTGCCTCCTCCCCCGGGTCAACAACTTACGAGCAGTACTTC
>TRBV13|12|NA|TRBJ1-1|NA
CASSLTGAEAFF
TGTGCCAGCAGCTTAACTGGAGCTGAAGCTTTCTTT
>TRBV11-2|14|few|TRBJ2-3|NA
CASSLVADTITQYF
TGTGCCAGCAGCTTAGTTGCAGATACTATTACGCAGTATTTT
>TRBV12-3/TRBV12-4|13|NA|TRBJ2-1|NA
CASSLASVYEQFF
TGTGCCAGCAGTTTAGCTTCCGTCTATGAGCAGTTCTTC
>TRBV7-8|15|NA|TRBJ2-1|NA
CASSPGSGSYNEQFF
TGTGCCAGCAGCCCAGGAAGCGGATCCTACAATGAGCAGTTCTTC
>TRBV7-6|15|NA|TRBJ1-3|NA
CASSLMEGAGNTIYF
TGTGCCAGCAGCTTGATGGAGGGCGCTGGAAACACCATATATTTT
>TRBV18|18|NA|TRBJ1-1|NA
CASSPLGTGEGLGAEAFF
TGTGCCAGCTCACCACTAGGTACAGGAGAGGGACTCGGTGCTGAAGCTTTCTTT
>TRBV9|15|NA|TRBJ1-2|NA
CASSVDPGSLGGYTF
TGTGCCAGCAGCGTAGATCCGGGGAGCTTGGGGGGCTACACCTTC
>TRBV6-6|13|NA|TRBJ2-3|NA
CASSRGRGDTQYF
TGTGCCAGCAGCCGGGGTCGTGGAGATACGCAGTATTTT
>TRBV7-3|15|NA|TRBJ2-7|TRBD1
CASSLTGTGFHEQYF
TGTGCCAGCAGCTTAACAGGGACAGGGTTCCACGAGCAGTACTTC
>TRBV5-1|15|few|TRBJ2-1|NA
CASSLDGSPYNEQFF
TGCGCCAGCAGCTTGGACGGGAGCCCCTACAATGAGCAGTTCTTC
>TRBV3-1/TRBV3-2|12|NA|TRBJ1-2|TRBD1
CASSRTGYGYTF
TGTGCCAGCAGCCGGACAGGGTATGGCTACACCTTC
>TRBV5-1|16|NA|TRBJ2-1|TRBD2
CASSLDAGGPYNEQFF
TGCGCCAGCAGCTTGGATGCGGGAGGGCCTTACAATGAGCAGTTCTTC
>TRBV7-9|14|NA|TRBJ1-5|NA
CASSPAGAIKPQHF
TGTGCCAGCAGCCCAGCAGGGGCCATCAAGCCCCAGCATTTT
>TRBV28|18|NA|TRBJ2-3|TRBD1
CASSYLNYGTGISDTQYF
TGTGCCAGCAGTTATCTGAATTACGGGACAGGTATTTCAGATACGCAGTATTTT
>TRBV10-3|11|NA|TRBJ2-7|NA
CAISSSYEQYF
TGTGCCATCAGCTCCTCCTACGAGCAGTACTTC
>TRBV2|15|NA|TRBJ2-1|TRBD1
CASSVQGASINEQFF
TGTGCCAGCAGTGTCCAGGGGGCGTCCATTAATGAGCAGTTCTTC
>TRBV7-9|16|NA|TRBJ2-3|NA
CASSKQAGFSTDTQYF
TGTGCCAGCAGCAAACAGGCAGGCTTTAGCACAGATACGCAGTATTTT
>TRBV3-1/TRBV3-2|15|NA|TRBJ2-7|NA
CASSYGGSLSYEQYF
TGTGCCAGCAGCTACGGGGGATCCCTCTCCTACGAGCAGTACTTC
>TRBV3-1/TRBV3-2|12|NA|TRBJ2-1|NA
CASSRHYNEQFF
TGTGCCAGCAGCCGACACTACAATGAGCAGTTCTTC
>TRBV29-1|13|NA|TRBJ1-2|NA
CSVDREVLSGYTF
TGCAGCGTCGACCGGGAAGTACTAAGTGGCTACACCTTC
>TRBV21-1|16|NA|TRBJ1-2|NA
CASTEGQNLKNYGYTF
TGTGCCAGCACCGAGGGACAGAATTTAAAAAACTATGGCTACACCTTC
>TRBV5-4|14|few|TRBJ1-2|NA
CASTMGASNYGYTF
TGTGCCAGCACCATGGGGGCGTCTAACTATGGCTACACCTTC
>TRBV28|15|NA|TRBJ1-1|NA
CASTGLPAGDPEAFF
TGTGCCAGCACCGGCCTACCAGCGGGAGACCCTGAAGCTTTCTTT
>TRBV30|14|NA|TRBJ1-2|NA
CAWSVPGRSGGYTF
TGTGCCTGGAGTGTACCCGGCAGATCGGGTGGCTACACCTTC
>TRBV12-3/TRBV12-4|13|NA|TRBJ2-1|NA
CASAGLSYNEQFF
TGTGCCAGCGCGGGACTCTCTTACAATGAGCAGTTCTTC
>TRBV9|15|NA|TRBJ1-6|NA
CASSVGNRYNSPLHF
TGTGCCAGCAGCGTAGGTAACAGATATAATTCACCCCTCCACTTT
>TRBV5-1|16|NA|TRBJ2-3|TRBD2
CASSPMTSGRADTQYF
TGCGCCAGCAGCCCGATGACTAGCGGGAGGGCAGATACGCAGTATTTT
>TRBV28|17|NA|TRBJ1-5|TRBD1
CASSRAAGGYSNQPQHF
TGTGCCAGCAGTCGGGCCGCAGGGGGTTATAGCAATCAGCCCCAGCATTTT
>TRBV19|14|NA|TRBJ1-5|TRBD1
CASSTRQGVQIGHF
TGTGCCAGTAGTACCCGACAGGGTGTTCAAATCGGGCATTTT
>TRBV2|15|NA|TRBJ1-1|NA
CASSENRGGVAEAFF
TGTGCCAGCAGTGAAAATCGGGGGGGAGTGGCTGAAGCTTTCTTT
>TRBV28|10|NA|TRBJ1-2|NA
CATGQYGYTF
TGTGCCACAGGACAGTATGGCTACACCTTC
>TRBV27|16|NA|TRBJ2-3|TRBD1
CASRQPGGQGMGTQYF
TGTGCCAGCCGTCAACCGGGGGGACAGGGTATGGGTACGCAGTATTTT